This T cell receptor beta chain was captured by sequencing in a study of T-cell memory formation after mild COVID-19. The overall study: Clusters of TCRs were largely donor specific. Findings and limits, study-wide: The authors left the SARS-CoV-2 specificity of second-wave clones peaking on day 37 unconfirmed.

Libraries for TCRalpha and TCRbeta carried sample barcodes and unique molecular identifiers via 5'RACE. TCRdb re-analysed the 5' RACE reads in MiXCR, keeping a single row per CDR3 protein. In the table there are 50,000 to 60,000 distinct CDR3 sequences, roughly 26% of which are singletons. As for this clonotype: Its specificity is unknown.

Germline V CDR1 and CDR2: DFQATT, SNEGSKA (reference sequence). The CDR3 runs 12 residues. The J gene is TRBJ1-5, the V gene TRBV20-1; possible D gene TRBD1, 6 bases. Sequencing used PBMCs or a T cell subset sorted from them (not recorded which). This clonotype originated in a man aged 18-30 years who had mild COVID-19 (a few samples of this study predate the infection). Cell type and time point are not known. The CDR3 region is CRAGGGNQPQHF. In DNA, the CDR3 is TGCAGGGCGGGAGGGGGGAATCAGCCCCAGCATTTT.